Listed below are T cell receptor beta chains from one sample, sequenced in a study of long-term antiretroviral therapy in people with HIV. Libraries were prepared by immunoSEQ multiplex PCR; TCRdb keeps only in-frame clonotypes and omits some of them. The sample shows tens of thousands of clones, around 80% of them seen only once. The sample was unsorted PBMCs, taken 1.5 years after starting antiretroviral therapy. These receptors all come from a man younger than 30 with HIV. The CDR3 runs from the conserved cysteine through the conserved F or W. The order of the fields is V gene, D gene, clone size, J gene, CDR3 DNA, CDR3 protein. A D gene is named only where the DNA matches it firmly. The size field is filled for only some rows; it gives once, few, many or a size class.

V: TRBV13; D: TRBD1; size: -; J: TRBJ2-7; DNA: TGTGCCAGCAGCTTAGTTGACAGGGAGTACGAGCAGTACTTC; CDR3: CASSLVDREYEQYF
V: TRBV6-6; D: -; size: once; J: TRBJ2-7; DNA: TGTGCCAGCAGTTACGGGCCCTACGAGCAGTACTTC; CDR3: CASSYGPYEQYF
V: TRBV28; D: -; size: -; J: TRBJ1-5; DNA: TGTGCCAGCCTAAGGGGGGGGAATAGCAATCAGCCCCAGCATTTT; CDR3: CASLRGGNSNQPQHF
V: TRBV11-2; D: TRBD2; size: -; J: TRBJ2-1; DNA: TGTGCCAGCAGCCCGACTAGCAATTTCGGGCAAGGTGAGCAGTTCTTC; CDR3: CASSPTSNFGQGEQFF
V: TRBV29-1; D: -; size: -; J: TRBJ2-7; DNA: TGCAGCGTCTCAGAGGGCGCCTACGAGCAGTACTTC; CDR3: CSVSEGAYEQYF
V: TRBV13; D: -; size: -; J: TRBJ2-1; DNA: TGTGCCAGCAGCTCACTGGGGACCTACAATGAGCAGTTCTTC; CDR3: CASSSLGTYNEQFF
V: TRBV21-1; D: -; size: -; J: TRBJ2-7; DNA: TGTGCCAGCAGCAACGGGACAGAGAACTACGAGCAGTACTTC; CDR3: CASSNGTENYEQYF
V: TRBV29-1; D: TRBD2; size: -; J: TRBJ2-1; DNA: TGCAGCGGGGAGCGGGAGAACTACAATGAGCAGTTCTTC; CDR3: CSGERENYNEQFF
V: TRBV7-2; D: -; size: -; J: TRBJ2-7; DNA: TGTGCCAGCAGCCATCCGGGCAACGAGCAGTACTTC; CDR3: CASSHPGNEQYF
V: TRBV29-1; D: TRBD1; size: -; J: TRBJ1-1; DNA: TGCAGCGTGGACAGGGCCGGCACTGAAGCTTTCTTT; CDR3: CSVDRAGTEAFF
V: TRBV4-3; D: TRBD2; size: -; J: TRBJ2-7; DNA: TGCGCCAGCAGCCAAATAGCGGGAGTTTACGAGCAGTACTTC; CDR3: CASSQIAGVYEQYF
V: TRBV30; D: -; size: -; J: TRBJ2-2; DNA: TGTGCCTGGAGTGTGGGGAGCGACACCGGGGAGCTGTTTTTT; CDR3: CAWSVGSDTGELFF
V: TRBV10-2; D: -; size: -; J: TRBJ2-7; DNA: TGCGCCAGCAGCGTTGCGGGGATTAGCTCCTACGAGCAGTACTTC; CDR3: CASSVAGISSYEQYF
V: TRBV14; D: -; size: -; J: TRBJ2-3; DNA: TGTGCCAGCAGCCGACAGCTCACAGATACGCAGTATTTT; CDR3: CASSRQLTDTQYF
V: TRBV18; D: TRBD1; size: few; J: TRBJ2-7; DNA: TGTGCCAGCTCAACCTCGGGACAGGGGCACGAGCAGTACTTC; CDR3: CASSTSGQGHEQYF
V: TRBV11-2; D: TRBD2; size: once; J: TRBJ2-7; DNA: TGTGCCAGCAGCTTACAGCCCGAGGGACTAGCTTTGTACGAGCAGTACTTC; CDR3: CASSLQPEGLALYEQYF
V: TRBV7-8; D: -; size: -; J: TRBJ1-5; DNA: TGTGCCAGCAGCTTAGGAAAGGGTAGCAATCAGCCCCAGCATTTT; CDR3: CASSLGKGSNQPQHF
V: TRBV7-9; D: TRBD1; size: -; J: TRBJ1-2; DNA: TGTGCCAGCAGCTCCGACAGGGCCGGCTATGGCTACACCTTC; CDR3: CASSSDRAGYGYTF
V: TRBV7-9; D: -; size: -; J: TRBJ2-1; DNA: TGTGCCAGCAGCTACGACCCAGGGAGCTATGAGCAGTTCTTC; CDR3: CASSYDPGSYEQFF
V: TRBV4-3; D: -; size: -; J: TRBJ2-7; DNA: TGCGCCAGCAGCCGAGACACTAGTTTCTCCTACGAGCAGTACTTC; CDR3: CASSRDTSFSYEQYF
V: TRBV7-9; D: TRBD2; size: -; J: TRBJ2-3; DNA: TGTGCCAGCAGCCGCGGACTAGCGGGGTACACAGATACGCAGTATTTT; CDR3: CASSRGLAGYTDTQYF
V: TRBV4-1; D: -; size: -; J: TRBJ2-7; DNA: TGCGCCAGCAGCCAAGGACATGGGATTGACGAGCAGTACTTC; CDR3: CASSQGHGIDEQYF